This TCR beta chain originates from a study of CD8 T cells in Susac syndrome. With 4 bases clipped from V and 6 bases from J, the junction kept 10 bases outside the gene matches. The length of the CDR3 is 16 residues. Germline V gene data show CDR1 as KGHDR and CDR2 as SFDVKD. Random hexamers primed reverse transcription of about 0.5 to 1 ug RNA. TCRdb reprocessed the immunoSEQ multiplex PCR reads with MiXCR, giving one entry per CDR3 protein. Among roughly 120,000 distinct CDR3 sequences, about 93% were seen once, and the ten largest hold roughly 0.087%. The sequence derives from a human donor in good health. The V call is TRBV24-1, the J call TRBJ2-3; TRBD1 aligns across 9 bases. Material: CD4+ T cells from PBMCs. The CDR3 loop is CATSDQGQGGADTQYF. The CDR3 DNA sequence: TGTGCCACCAGTGACCAGGGACAGGGAGGGGCGGATACGCAGTATTTT.